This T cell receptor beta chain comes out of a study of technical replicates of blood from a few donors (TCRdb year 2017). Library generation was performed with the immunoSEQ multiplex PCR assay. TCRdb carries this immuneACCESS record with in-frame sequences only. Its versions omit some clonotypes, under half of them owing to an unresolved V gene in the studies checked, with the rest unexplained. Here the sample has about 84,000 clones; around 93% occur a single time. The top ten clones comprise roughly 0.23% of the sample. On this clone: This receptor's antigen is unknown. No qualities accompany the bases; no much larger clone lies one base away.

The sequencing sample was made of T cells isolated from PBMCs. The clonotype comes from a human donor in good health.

The DNA is as follows: TGTGCCAGTTGGTGGCCAAACGGAAACACCATATATTTT. Translated, it gives CASWWPNGNTIYF. Recombination joined TRBV19 with TRBJ1-3, with the D gene too uncertain to name. The junction shows trimming of 8 bases on V and 4 bases on J, plus 12 bases between the germline ends. CDR1 and CDR2 are read off the germline V gene (reference sequence) as LNHDA and SQIVND. The CDR3 numbers 13 residues from cysteine through phenylalanine. Here the CDR3 DNA is all that survives: 39 bases in frame from base 1.